This T cell receptor beta chain was documented in a study of breast tumors, draining lymph nodes, adjacent tissues. TCRdb redid the calling of the multiplex PCR reads with MiXCR, one entry per CDR3 protein. The repertoire holds hundreds of thousands of distinct CDR3 sequences, about a third seen once, with approximately 1.4% in the top ten. There are many counts of this clonotype. Antigen unknown. Trimming left V 4 bases short and J 1 base short, with 19 bases between. The CDR3 covers 18 residues. Study-wide findings and caveats: Data only fit, rather than demonstrated, lymph node origin of most tumor T cells. The data were judged consistent with most tumor T cells coming from lymph node and expanding in tumor. Tumors had less TCR diversity than lymph nodes, more than nontumor tissue. Tumor and nontumor repertoires were significantly more similar in luminal-like than in basal-like breast cancer.

Axillary draining lymph nodes of breast cancer patients supplied the node samples. The V and J genes are TRBV12-3 or TRBV12-4 and TRBJ2-2; a weak D match, TRBD2 (5 bases). This TCR derives from a female donor with breast cancer. Some clones in this sample may be carry-over from other donors' samples. Sequencing used axillary lymph node tissue. The CDR3 DNA reads as TGTGCCAGCAGTTCCTCTCCGGGAATATTTGTGAACACCGGGGAGCTGTTTTTT. This gives the protein CASSSSPGIFVNTGELFF.